Each of the 3 T cell receptor beta chains below was sequenced from the same sample in a study of shared clonotypes between healthy human individuals. Generated by immunoSEQ multiplex PCR, the TCRdb table keeps only in-frame clones and is missing some. Of approximately 500,000 clones in the sample, about 95% were seen once. The specimen sequenced was naive CD4+ T cells sorted from blood. The subset was: CD45RA+ positively selected. These receptors were collected from a woman in her thirties in good health.

The chain joins TRBV6-5 to TRBJ1-2; no reliable D call. Germline V gene sequence: CDR1 MNHEY, CDR2 SVGAGI. V gave up 5 bases and J gave up 7 bases, with 2 bases separating them. The CDR3 is 9 residues long. The CDR3 sequence is CASSGGYTF. The CDR3 bases are TGTGCCAGCAGTGGTGGCTACACCTTC.

The chain joins TRBV6-4 to TRBJ1-1; possible D gene TRBD1, 6 bases. V was trimmed by 3 bases and J by 10 bases, leaving 21 bases between them. Germline V CDR1 and CDR2: MRHNA, SNTAGT. The CDR3 sequence is 15 residues long. The CDR3 bases are TGTGCCAGCAGTGAATCCCTCGACAGGTTACATATAGCTTTCTTT. Translation gives CASSESLDRLHIAFF.

This sequence joins TRBV6-6 and TRBJ1-5; 7 bases map to TRBD1. The junction had 4 bases not matched to a gene; V was cut back by 6 bases and J by 5 bases. Germline V lookup: CDR1 MNHNY, CDR2 SVGAGI (reference sequence). The CDR3 is 13 amino acids. The chain's CDR3 is CASRDRRDQPQHF. Written as DNA, the CDR3 is TGTGCCAGCAGGGACAGGCGGGATCAGCCCCAGCATTTT.